A single T cell receptor beta chain is shown here with its context. Since a much larger clone is just one base distant, this may be a read error. This sample stems from a study of tumor and adjacent non-tumor tissue in lung cancer. Study summary: Patients were aged 31 to 76, roughly 9 men and about 5 women, stage I to III.

A modified ARM-PCR protocol with three rounds of nested PCR amplified TCRbeta. TCRdb recomputed calls from the multiplex PCR reads with MiXCR, one row per CDR3 protein. The table has approximately 100,000 distinct CDR3 sequences, 55% to 65% seen once; the top ten hold roughly 18%. No cell sorting was done before RNA was extracted from the tissue. Distant lung tissue was collected more than 3 cm away from the tumor edge. The V gene's germline CDR1 is ENHRY and CDR2 SYGVKD. This CDR3 spans 12 amino acids. The clonotype comes from a man aged 30-40 years with non-small cell lung cancer. The genes are TRBV10-3 and TRBJ2-2, with a weak D call TRBD1 (5 bases). Sequencing used distant non-tumor lung tissue. The CDR3 DNA sequence: TGTGACATCAGCCAAGGGGCCGGGGAGCTGTTTTTT. As protein: CDISQGAGELFF.